A selection of T cell receptor beta chains follows, all from one sample in a study of CD8 T cells in ankylosing spondylitis. MiXCR, run by TCRdb on the 5' RACE reads, gives a single entry per CDR3 protein. The sample includes approximately 440,000 distinct CDR3 sequences, about a sixth seen only once; the top ten take just over 1%. The sequencing input was blood, either unsorted or a sorted T cell fraction (not recorded which). The origin of the receptors is a male donor with ankylosing spondylitis. The CDR3 runs from the conserved cysteine through the conserved F or W. The order of the fields is V gene, J gene, D gene, CDR3 length, clone size, CDR3 protein, CDR3 DNA. D genes are given only for firm matches. Some rows mark clone size as missing; the rest say once, few, many or name a class of expanded clone.

V: TRBV29-1; J: TRBJ1-2; D: -; length: 13; size: many; CDR3: CSVGGRGVGGYTF; DNA: TGCAGCGTTGGTGGCCGCGGGGTTGGAGGCTACACCTTC
V: TRBV19; J: TRBJ2-3; D: -; length: 12; size: few; CDR3: CASKGPRDTQYF; DNA: TGTGCCAGTAAAGGACCCCGAGATACGCAGTATTTT
V: TRBV4-3; J: TRBJ2-1; D: TRBD1; length: 18; size: few; CDR3: CASSQVAGTGPSYNEQFF; DNA: TGCGCCAGCAGCCAAGTAGCCGGGACAGGGCCCTCCTACAATGAGCAGTTCTTC
V: TRBV25-1; J: TRBJ2-2; D: -; length: 18; size: few; CDR3: CASSDGAPGQRNTGELFF; DNA: TGTGCCAGCAGTGACGGGGCTCCGGGACAAAGGAACACCGGGGAGCTGTTTTTT
V: TRBV4-1; J: TRBJ2-3; D: -; length: 14; size: -; CDR3: CASSQAQNTDTQYF; DNA: TGCGCCAGCAGCCAAGCACAGAACACAGATACGCAGTATTTT
V: TRBV28; J: TRBJ2-1; D: -; length: 13; size: few; CDR3: CASSPGTPNEQFF; DNA: TGTGCCAGCAGTCCCGGGACTCCCAATGAGCAGTTCTTC
V: TRBV5-1; J: TRBJ1-1; D: -; length: 12; size: many; CDR3: CASSSQGTEAFF; DNA: TGCGCCAGCAGCTCCCAAGGCACTGAAGCTTTCTTT
V: TRBV7-9; J: TRBJ2-1; D: -; length: 17; size: few; CDR3: CASSSTGGGASYNEQFF; DNA: TGTGCCAGCAGCTCCACCGGTGGGGGGGCCTCCTACAATGAGCAGTTCTTC
V: TRBV20-1; J: TRBJ2-7; D: TRBD1; length: 13; size: -; CDR3: CSASPGQGYEQYF; DNA: TGCAGTGCGAGCCCGGGACAGGGCTACGAGCAGTACTTC
V: TRBV20-1; J: TRBJ2-2; D: -; length: 15; size: -; CDR3: CSARRVRANTGELFF; DNA: TGCAGTGCTAGAAGGGTGAGGGCGAACACCGGGGAGCTGTTTTTT
V: TRBV6-5; J: TRBJ1-2; D: TRBD1; length: 15; size: -; CDR3: CASSSPRDSSYGYTF; DNA: TGTGCCAGCAGTTCTCCCCGGGACAGCTCCTATGGCTACACCTTC
V: TRBV7-2; J: TRBJ2-3; D: TRBD2; length: 16; size: few; CDR3: CASSLTSGSVGDTQYF; DNA: TGTGCCAGCAGCTTAACTAGCGGGAGTGTTGGAGATACGCAGTATTTT
V: TRBV12-3/TRBV12-4; J: TRBJ1-3; D: -; length: 14; size: -; CDR3: CASTRRDGGNTIYF; DNA: TGTGCCAGCACCCGAAGGGACGGTGGAAACACCATATATTTT
V: TRBV6-2/TRBV6-3; J: TRBJ1-1; D: -; length: 13; size: -; CDR3: CASSPLVSSVAFF; DNA: TGTGCCAGCAGTCCTCTCGTTTCATCGGTAGCTTTCTTT
V: TRBV12-5; J: TRBJ1-1; D: -; length: 13; size: few; CDR3: CASGLLGPREAFF; DNA: TGTGCTAGTGGTTTATTAGGGCCCCGTGAAGCTTTCTTT
V: TRBV7-9; J: TRBJ2-3; D: -; length: 13; size: many; CDR3: CASSPHTGLGFVF; DNA: TGTGCCAGCAGCCCCCACACGGGACTTGGATTCGTTTTT
V: TRBV5-5; J: TRBJ1-4; D: -; length: 14; size: -; CDR3: CASSLRIANEKLFF; DNA: TGTGCCAGCAGCTTGCGGATTGCTAATGAAAAACTGTTTTTT
V: TRBV5-1; J: TRBJ1-2; D: -; length: 14; size: -; CDR3: CASTRSADAYGYTF; DNA: TGCGCCAGCACCCGGTCGGCTGATGCCTATGGCTACACCTTC
V: TRBV15; J: TRBJ1-3; D: -; length: 16; size: -; CDR3: CATSRDQGPGGNTIYF; DNA: TGTGCCACCAGCAGAGACCAAGGCCCAGGGGGAAACACCATATATTTT
V: TRBV20-1; J: TRBJ2-2; D: -; length: 17; size: -; CDR3: CTSTPRTTSNDTGELFF; DNA: TGCACTAGCACCCCCCGGACTACCTCGAACGACACCGGGGAGCTGTTTTTT
V: TRBV18; J: TRBJ1-2; D: TRBD1; length: 15; size: few; CDR3: CASSPLDRGRYGYTF; DNA: TGTGCCAGCTCACCCCTGGACAGGGGGCGTTATGGCTACACCTTC
V: TRBV5-1; J: TRBJ1-1; D: -; length: 14; size: -; CDR3: CASSWSGRGTEAFF; DNA: TGCGCCAGCAGCTGGTCAGGGCGGGGGACTGAAGCTTTCTTT
V: TRBV20-1; J: TRBJ1-2; D: TRBD1; length: 14; size: -; CDR3: CSATPGQRVYGYTF; DNA: TGCAGTGCAACCCCGGGACAGCGAGTCTATGGCTACACCTTC
V: TRBV11-1; J: TRBJ1-1; D: -; length: 14; size: -; CDR3: CASTEEGLNTEAFF; DNA: TGTGCCAGCACCGAGGAGGGTTTGAACACTGAAGCTTTCTTT
V: TRBV7-2; J: TRBJ1-5; D: -; length: 15; size: few; CDR3: CASSLNGQDNQPQHF; DNA: TGTGCCAGCAGCTTAAATGGGCAGGACAATCAGCCCCAGCATTTT
V: TRBV5-1; J: TRBJ2-5; D: TRBD1; length: 13; size: many; CDR3: CASSAGDRETQYF; DNA: TGCGCCAGCAGCGCCGGGGACAGAGAGACCCAGTACTTC
V: TRBV28; J: TRBJ1-2; D: -; length: 14; size: few; CDR3: CASSLNRANYGYTF; DNA: TGTGCCAGCAGTTTAAACAGAGCTAACTATGGCTACACCTTC
V: TRBV7-9; J: TRBJ1-1; D: TRBD1; length: 15; size: few; CDR3: CASSLRGGANTEAFF; DNA: TGTGCCAGCAGCTTGAGAGGGGGCGCTAACACTGAAGCTTTCTTT
V: TRBV20-1; J: TRBJ2-1; D: -; length: 10; size: few; CDR3: CSADRGEQFF; DNA: TGCAGTGCTGACCGGGGTGAGCAGTTCTTC
V: TRBV12-3/TRBV12-4; J: TRBJ1-1; D: -; length: 14; size: many; CDR3: CASRTRGPNTEAFF; DNA: TGTGCCAGCAGAACACGGGGGCCGAACACTGAAGCTTTCTTT
V: TRBV5-1; J: TRBJ2-1; D: -; length: 16; size: -; CDR3: CASSTGGTMSYNEQFF; DNA: TGCGCCAGCAGCACGGGCGGGACAATGAGTTACAATGAGCAGTTCTTC
V: TRBV20-1; J: TRBJ1-5; D: -; length: 15; size: -; CDR3: CSASSNPGPNQPQHF; DNA: TGCAGTGCTAGTTCCAATCCGGGACCCAATCAGCCCCAGCATTTT
V: TRBV7-9; J: TRBJ1-3; D: -; length: 13; size: many; CDR3: CASSFQSGNTIYF; DNA: TGTGCCAGCAGCTTCCAATCTGGAAACACCATATATTTT
V: TRBV12-3/TRBV12-4; J: TRBJ2-2; D: TRBD2; length: 16; size: many; CDR3: CASRPPGLPRTGELFF; DNA: TGTGCCAGCAGACCTCCGGGACTACCTCGCACCGGGGAGCTGTTTTTT
V: TRBV6-1; J: TRBJ1-6; D: -; length: 16; size: -; CDR3: CASSAGLSSYNSPLHF; DNA: TGTGCCAGCAGTGCAGGGCTAAGCTCCTATAATTCACCCCTCCACTTT
V: TRBV7-2; J: TRBJ2-7; D: -; length: 14; size: -; CDR3: CASSLAGVGSEQYF; DNA: TGTGCCAGCAGCTTAGCTGGGGTTGGTAGCGAGCAGTACTTC
V: TRBV18; J: TRBJ2-1; D: TRBD1; length: 13; size: -; CDR3: CASSLDRDHEQFF; DNA: TGTGCCAGCTCACTAGACAGGGATCATGAGCAGTTCTTC
V: TRBV2; J: TRBJ1-6; D: -; length: 13; size: few; CDR3: CASERQNNSPLHF; DNA: TGTGCCAGCGAAAGACAGAATAATTCACCCCTCCACTTT
V: TRBV12-3/TRBV12-4; J: TRBJ2-2; D: TRBD2; length: 15; size: -; CDR3: CASSFNSGGTGELFF; DNA: TGTGCCAGCAGTTTCAATAGCGGGGGTACCGGGGAGCTGTTTTTT
V: TRBV3-1; J: TRBJ2-1; D: -; length: 14; size: few; CDR3: CASSLNGIGSEQFF; DNA: TGTGCCAGCAGCCTGAACGGGATCGGCAGTGAGCAGTTCTTC
V: TRBV5-1; J: TRBJ2-7; D: -; length: 15; size: few; CDR3: CASSIDDSHSYEQYF; DNA: TGCGCCAGCAGTATTGATGACAGTCACTCCTACGAGCAGTACTTC
V: TRBV19; J: TRBJ2-6; D: -; length: 15; size: -; CDR3: CASSIVGTGANVLTF; DNA: TGTGCCAGTAGTATAGTAGGGACCGGGGCCAACGTCCTGACTTTC
V: TRBV29-1; J: TRBJ1-3; D: -; length: 14; size: -; CDR3: CSVSRGPEGNTIYF; DNA: TGCAGCGTTTCCCGGGGCCCGGAGGGAAACACCATATATTTT
V: TRBV29-1; J: TRBJ2-7; D: -; length: 13; size: few; CDR3: CSVEDGAWDEQYF; DNA: TGCAGCGTTGAAGATGGGGCCTGGGACGAGCAGTACTTC
V: TRBV6-1; J: TRBJ2-2; D: -; length: 16; size: -; CDR3: CASSNRGQLVTGELFF; DNA: TGTGCCAGCAGCAACCGGGGGCAGCTTGTCACCGGGGAGCTGTTTTTT
V: TRBV4-1; J: TRBJ1-2; D: TRBD1; length: 18; size: few; CDR3: CASSQASGTGSRNYGYTF; DNA: TGCGCCAGCAGCCAAGCCTCCGGGACAGGGAGTAGGAACTATGGCTACACCTTC
V: TRBV20-1; J: TRBJ2-3; D: TRBD1; length: 13; size: few; CDR3: CSASGTGRDTQYF; DNA: TGCAGTGCCTCCGGGACAGGGAGAGATACGCAGTATTTT
V: TRBV20-1; J: TRBJ1-2; D: -; length: 11; size: -; CDR3: CSASNSGGYTF; DNA: TGCAGTGCTAGTAATAGCGGTGGCTACACCTTC
V: TRBV5-6; J: TRBJ1-2; D: TRBD1; length: 12; size: many; CDR3: CASSRQGFGYTF; DNA: TGTGCCAGCAGCCGACAGGGCTTCGGCTACACCTTC
V: TRBV2; J: TRBJ2-2; D: TRBD1; length: 15; size: -; CDR3: CASSVGQGIGGELFF; DNA: TGTGCCAGCAGTGTGGGACAGGGAATTGGCGGGGAGCTGTTTTTT
V: TRBV5-1; J: TRBJ2-3; D: -; length: 15; size: few; CDR3: CASSPDGVSTDTQYF; DNA: TGCGCCAGCAGCCCTGATGGGGTTAGCACAGATACGCAGTATTTT